The clone carrying this TCR beta chain has only one observation. The antigen is unknown. The sample belongs to a study of Ad26.COV2.S vaccination and SARS-CoV-2 variants. Study observations and caveats: In vaccinated individuals, spike-specific CD8+ and CD4+ T cell responses reportedly displayed substantial breadth.

Stated treatment: roughly 20 received Ad26.COV2.S at low or high dose, single or two shots; roughly five received placebo; per-sample allocation not given. Sampling was done on day 63 after the first vaccine or placebo injection. Aged 18-55 years, donor was enrolled in Boston in the early 2020s. Measured with immunoSEQ multiplex PCR; TCRdb has only the in-frame clones, and not every one. The table has roughly 700,000 clones, more than 70% seen once. CDR1 and CDR2 (germline): SGHTA, FQGNSA. The CDR3 has 15 residues. V was pared by 4 bases and J by 8 bases, with 10 bases of the junction left unmatched. The receptor comes from a person between 18 and 65 years old who received the Ad26.COV2.S COVID-19 vaccine or a placebo. The sample in question was peripheral blood, obtained in a trial of Ad26.COV2.S vaccine versus placebo. V is TRBV7-2 and J is TRBJ2-1, with TRBD2 identical over 8 bases. Here the CDR3 reads CASSSRPLAGDEQFF. The DNA for the CDR3 is TGTGCCAGCAGCTCCAGACCCCTAGCGGGTGATGAGCAGTTCTTC.